The 23 T cell receptor beta chains below come from one sample, sequenced in a study of Ad26.COV2.S vaccination and SARS-CoV-2 variants. Treatment indicated: approximately 18 received Ad26.COV2.S at low or high dose, single or two shots; about 5 received placebo; per-sample allocation not given. Specimens were obtained on day 63 following the first vaccine or placebo injection. TCRdb's table, derived via immunoSEQ multiplex PCR, lists solely in-frame clones and lacks some. The sample consists of about 410,000 clones, about 92% of them appearing once. The sequencing used peripheral blood, collected in a trial of Ad26.COV2.S vaccine versus placebo. Receptor source: a person between 18 and 65 years old who received the Ad26.COV2.S COVID-19 vaccine or a placebo.

The chain is built from TRBV7-9 and TRBJ1-1; the D is unclear. CDR1 and CDR2 (germline): SEHNR, FQNEAQ (reference sequence). CDR3 size: 14 residues. Trimming shortened V by 1 base and J by 4 bases, and 10 bases separated the two germline ends. The DNA of the CDR3 is TGTGCCAGCAGCTTAGGTCACTCCTTCACTGAAGCTTTCTTT. Its protein product is CASSLGHSFTEAFF.

This clone was detected only a few times. J is TRBJ2-1 and V is TRBV5-1, with 10 bases aligning to TRBD2. V lost 3 bases, J lost 10 bases, and 13 bases stayed unmatched. The CDR3 length is 16 residues. CDR1 and CDR2 (germline): SGHRS, YFSETQ. DNA for the CDR3: TGCGCCAGCAGCTCCGATCTTTTAGCGGGGGGATTAGAGCAGTTCTTC. It yields the protein CASSSDLLAGGLEQFF.

J is TRBJ2-2 and V is TRBV15, with 10 positions matching TRBD1. Germline CDR1 LNHNV, CDR2 YYDKDF (reference sequence). The CDR3 contains 16 residues. The V and J ends lost 1 base and 7 bases, in that order; junction bases with no gene match: 6. As DNA, the CDR3 is TGTGCCACCAGCAGAGGTCGACAGGGGGCAGGCGGGGAGCTGTTTTTT. This codes for CATSRGRQGAGGELFF.

The gene calls are TRBV30 and TRBJ1-2; no reliable D call. Trimming took 5 bases from V and 0 from J, leaving 16 bases between them. CDR3 length equals 15 residues. The germline CDR1 and CDR2 sequences are GTSNPN and SVGIG (reference sequence). The CDR3: CAWSLTFVPNYGYTF. For the CDR3, the DNA is TGTGCCTGGTCACTCACCTTCGTACCTAACTATGGCTACACCTTC.

This rearrangement joins TRBV27 to TRBJ1-2; 11 positions agree with TRBD1. V lost 0 bases and J lost 5; bases outside the gene matches: 8. CDR3 length: 17 residues. Germline loops: CDR1 MNHEY, CDR2 SMNVEV (reference sequence). CDR3 region: CASSLSPPGQGAYGYTF. The CDR3 DNA reads as TGTGCCAGCAGTTTATCCCCCCCTGGACAGGGGGCATATGGCTACACCTTC.

This chain joins TRBV19 and TRBJ2-6; D unresolved. From germline, CDR1 is LNHDA and CDR2 SQIVND (reference sequence). The CDR3 is made up of 15 amino acids. Trimming shortened V by 6 bases and J by 0 bases, and 9 bases separated the two germline ends. The CDR3 is CASSPQSSGANVLTF. CDR3 in DNA: TGTGCCAGTAGCCCTCAGAGCTCTGGGGCCAACGTCCTGACTTTC.

V is TRBV5-6 and J is TRBJ2-3; TRBD1 matches at 10 bases. The ends lost 4 bases at V and 4 bases at J; junction bases unmatched: 3. The CDR3 is made up of 14 amino acids. In germline, CDR1 is SGHDT, CDR2 YYEEEE. The CDR3: CASSPGTGADTQYF. The CDR3 DNA reads as TGTGCCAGCAGCCCCGGGACAGGGGCAGATACGCAGTATTTT.

The chain is built from TRBV5-1 and TRBJ1-3, with no clear D. CDR1 SGHRS and CDR2 YFSETQ come from the germline V gene. This CDR3 spans 17 amino acids. V was shortened by 4 bases and J by 0 bases, with 17 bases between the two germline ends. The CDR3 DNA follows: TGCGCCAGCAGCCTATCGGGTCCTGTTAGCTCTGGAAACACCATATATTTT. Translating gives CASSLSGPVSSGNTIYF.

The rearrangement joins TRBV9 to TRBJ2-5, with TRBD1 matching 10 bases. Unmatched junction bases numbered 7, after V lost 5 bases and J lost 0 bases. Looked up from germline, CDR1 is SGDLS and CDR2 is YYNGEE. The CDR3 has 16 amino acids. The CDR3 region is CASSAPGQGYQETQYF. CDR3 nucleotide sequence: TGTGCCAGCAGTGCTCCGGGACAGGGGTACCAAGAGACCCAGTACTTC.

The J gene is TRBJ2-5, the V gene TRBV6-2 or TRBV6-3, with D unclear. Germline CDR1 is MNHEY and CDR2 is SVGEGT. The CDR3 covers 13 residues. Trimming left V 0 bases short and J 5 bases short, with 7 bases between. The CDR3: CASSYSITETQYF. CDR3 nucleotides: TGTGCCAGCAGTTACTCTATTACGGAGACCCAGTACTTC.

The rearrangement links TRBV21-1 to TRBJ2-1; TRBD1 was called by the table and not checked on the DNA. TRBV21-1 is a documented pseudogene. This CDR3 is 15 amino acids long. DNA of the CDR3: TGTGCCAGCAGCAAGACAGCGAGCTCCTACAATGAGCAGTTCTTC. Amino acid sequence: CASSKTASSYNEQFF.

This clone came up a few times. The V and J genes are TRBV14 and TRBJ1-1; D unresolved. The CDR3 is 15 amino acids. Between the trimmed V and J ends, which lost 1 base and 5 bases, there was a span of 14 bases. CDR1 is SGHDN and CDR2 is FVKESK in the germline V gene. The CDR3 coding sequence is TGTGCCAGCAGCCAAGGTACCTTCGGGAAGACTGAAGCTTTCTTT. Translation gives CASSQGTFGKTEAFF.

This clone was observed a single time. V and J are TRBV7-2 and TRBJ1-2; unclear D gene. The germline gives CDR1 SGHTA, CDR2 FQGNSA. The CDR3 has 17 amino acids. With 1 base removed from V and 1 base from J, the gap between germline ends came to 16 bases. The CDR3: CASSLGGSRAVNYGYTF. DNA for the CDR3: TGTGCCAGCAGCTTAGGTGGTTCTAGGGCAGTTAACTATGGCTACACCTTC.

The genes are TRBV28 and TRBJ1-6, with a weak D call TRBD1 (5 bases). The CDR3 is 15 amino acids. Trimming shortened V by 7 bases and J by 4 bases, and 14 bases separated the two germline ends. Germline V CDR1 and CDR2: MDHEN, SYDVKM. CDR3 nucleotide sequence: TGTGCCAGCACCCCCTGGGGCGAATATAATTCACCCCTCCACTTT. This gives the protein CASTPWGEYNSPLHF.

This clone was seen a few times. This sequence joins TRBV4-3 and TRBJ1-4; 9 positions agree with TRBD1. V lost 4 bases and J lost 5; bases outside the gene matches: 8. CDR1 and CDR2 from the germline V gene are LGHNA and YSLEER. The CDR3 is 16 amino acids. The CDR3 sequence is CASSPTMGTGNEKLFF. The CDR3, as DNA: TGCGCCAGCAGCCCCACGATGGGGACAGGGAATGAAAAACTGTTTTTT.

The table lists this clone with a count of one. The V call is TRBV6-2 or TRBV6-3, the J call TRBJ1-1; 10 nucleotides line up with TRBD1. Germline V gene lookup returns CDR1 MNHEY and CDR2 SVGEGT. This CDR3 has 16 residues. V shed 6 bases and J 5 bases; nucleotides not matched to a gene: 12. The CDR3 DNA is TGTGCCAGCAGGCCTGAGTGGGACAGGGGATTAACTGAAGCTTTCTTT. Its protein is CASRPEWDRGLTEAFF.

This chain connects TRBV15 to TRBJ1-2, with TRBD1 as a possible D gene (6 bases). Per germline, CDR1 LNHNV and CDR2 YYDKDF (reference sequence). The length of the CDR3 is 13 residues. V was cut by 8 bases and J by 6 bases, with 16 bases left in between. CDR3 sequence reads: CATRSQGLDGYTF. In nucleotides, the CDR3 is TGTGCCACCCGGTCGCAGGGGCTGGATGGCTACACCTTC.

This clone was observed once. The gene calls are TRBV9 and TRBJ2-1, with D perhaps TRBD1 (5 bases). The V and J ends lost 0 bases and 6 bases respectively, with 10 bases between them. The CDR3 spans 14 residues. Germline V lookup: CDR1 SGDLS, CDR2 YYNGEE. CDR3 DNA: TGTGCCAGCAGCGTAGAAGACCAGGGCAATGAGCAGTTCTTC. Residues: CASSVEDQGNEQFF.

The genes are TRBV7-2 and TRBJ2-1, with TRBD1 as a possible D gene (5 bases). Germline lookup yields CDR1 SGHTA and CDR2 FQGNSA. Trimming removed 5 bases from V and 6 bases from J, with 14 bases in between. The CDR3 consists of 14 residues. CDR3 protein: CASSPFWGGNEQFF. The DNA of the CDR3 is TGTGCCAGCAGCCCGTTTTGGGGCGGCAATGAGCAGTTCTTC.

The chain is built from TRBV5-1 and TRBJ2-1, with unresolved D. CDR3 size: 14 residues. V lost 4 bases, J lost 5 bases, and 13 bases lay in between. CDR1 is SGHRS and CDR2 is YFSETQ in the germline V gene. The CDR3 DNA reads as TGCGCCAGCAGCCCTTCCACATTGAACAATGAGCAGTTCTTC. Translated, it gives CASSPSTLNNEQFF.

The gene calls are TRBV27 and TRBJ1-4; D is perhaps TRBD1 (6 bases). The CDR3 has 15 residues. Trimming removed 6 bases from V and 8 bases from J, with 19 bases in between. Per the germline V gene, CDR1 is MNHEY and CDR2 is SMNVEV (reference sequence). This CDR3 reads CASSLTGLGEEKLFF. CDR3 nucleotides: TGTGCCAGCAGCCTCACAGGGCTTGGGGAAGAAAAACTGTTTTTT.

This sequence joins TRBV18 and TRBJ2-5, with 7 bases aligning to TRBD2. The length of the CDR3 is 15 residues. Germline trimming cut 5 bases from V and 4 bases from J; bases unmatched to any gene: 10. Per the germline V gene, CDR1 is KGHSH and CDR2 is LQKENI. DNA for the CDR3: TGTGCCAGCTCATCGGGGAGGGGCCCACGAGAGACCCAGTACTTC. Its protein product is CASSSGRGPRETQYF.

The chain couples TRBV3-1 (or the pseudogene TRBV3-2) to TRBJ2-5; a weak D match, TRBD2 (6 bases). CDR1 and CDR2 from the germline V gene are LGHDT and YNNKEL (reference sequence). Trimming took off 1 base at V and 2 bases at J, with 14 bases between the two ends. The CDR3 consists of 16 residues. In DNA, the CDR3 is TGTGCCAGCAGCCAAGCGTCCGTCGGAGGGCAAGAGACCCAGTACTTC. This codes for CASSQASVGGQETQYF.